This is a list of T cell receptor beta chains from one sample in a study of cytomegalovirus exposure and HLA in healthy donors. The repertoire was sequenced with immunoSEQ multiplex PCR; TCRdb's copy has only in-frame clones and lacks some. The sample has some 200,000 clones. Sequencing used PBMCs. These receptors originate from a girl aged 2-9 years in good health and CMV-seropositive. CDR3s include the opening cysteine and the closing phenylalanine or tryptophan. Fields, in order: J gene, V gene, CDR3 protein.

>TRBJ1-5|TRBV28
CASSPPFQTGDNQPQHF
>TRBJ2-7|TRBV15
CATSSNYEQYF
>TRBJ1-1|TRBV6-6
CASMYQGGTEAFF
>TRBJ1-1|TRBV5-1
CASSSNLRGRRVFSTEAFF
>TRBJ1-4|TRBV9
CASSTHRQGNEKLFF
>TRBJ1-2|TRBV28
CASCLGSGMEIGYTF
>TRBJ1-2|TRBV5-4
CASSWGQGANYGYTF
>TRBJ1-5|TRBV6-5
CASSYAVDQPQHF
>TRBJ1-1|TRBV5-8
CASRLRQEAFF
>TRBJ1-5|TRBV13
CASSLGLRANQPQHF
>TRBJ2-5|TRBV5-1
CASSLAELGRETQYF
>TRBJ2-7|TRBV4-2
CASSAWNQGETYEQYF
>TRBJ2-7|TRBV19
CASSRTSGTYEQYF
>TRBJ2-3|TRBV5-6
CASSPASGQTSTDTQYF
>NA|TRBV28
CAIDPPAGGPYEQYF
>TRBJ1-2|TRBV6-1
CASSADTNYGYTF
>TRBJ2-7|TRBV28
CASSLAGLRYGTYEQYF
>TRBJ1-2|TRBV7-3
CASSLTGGAEGYTF